A single sample is the source of the 32 T cell receptor beta chains below, sequenced in a study of a mutant IDH1 vaccine in newly diagnosed glioma. Time point here: baseline, week 1 (first vaccination visit). Treatment described: pre-vaccination baseline after standard-of-care therapy. The assay was immunoSEQ multiplex PCR, and TCRdb's table has in-frame clones only and misses some. Of some 70,000 clones in the sample, less than 85% were seen once. This specimen was PBMCs, taken from a glioma patient treated with radiotherapy, temozolomide or both. The receptors originated from a man aged 45-65 years with glioma.

V gene TRBV7-2 combines with J gene TRBJ2-7; D is uncertain. The V gene's germline CDR1 is SGHTA and CDR2 FQGNSA. Trimming left V 1 base short and J 3 bases short, with 10 bases between. The CDR3 covers 14 residues. The CDR3 DNA sequence: TGTGCCAGCAGCTTAGGCGCCACTTACTACGAGCAGTACTTC. This sequence encodes CASSLGATYYEQYF.

This clone was seen only a few times. The genes are TRBV29-1 and TRBJ1-1; TRBD1 agrees at 9 bases. CDR1 and CDR2 from the germline V gene are SQVTM and ANQGSEA. The CDR3 is 13 residues long. Here the CDR3 DNA reads TGCAGTCCCTGGACAGGGGCCCAAGTTGGAGCTTTCTTT. Protein product: CSPWTGAQVGAFF.

This chain connects TRBV9 to TRBJ1-1; D may be TRBD1 (6 bases). The CDR3 covers 15 residues. Germline CDR1 and CDR2: SGDLS and YYNGEE. V gave up 2 bases and J gave up 1 base, with 12 bases separating them. DNA of the CDR3: TGTGCCAGCAGCGTGGGGGGGGGCTCGAACACTGAAGCTTTCTTT. As protein: CASSVGGGSNTEAFF.

The chain uses TRBV5-1 and TRBJ2-1, with 8 bases lining up with TRBD2. The CDR3 contains 14 residues. Germline-derived CDR1 and CDR2 are SGHRS and YFSETQ. After removal of 3 bases from V and 8 bases from J, the junction contained 7 bases not matched to a gene. The chain's CDR3 is CASSSRVREDEQFF. The DNA for the CDR3 is TGCGCCAGCAGCTCCCGTGTGCGGGAGGATGAGCAGTTCTTC.

The chain links TRBV29-1 to TRBJ1-1; D is uncertain. V was trimmed by 6 bases and J by 6 bases, leaving 8 bases between them. Germline V gene data show CDR1 as SQVTM and CDR2 as ANQGSEA. The CDR3 contains 10 residues. The CDR3 spells CSVAGAEAFF. DNA of the CDR3: TGCAGCGTGGCCGGTGCTGAAGCTTTCTTT.

This chain connects TRBV9 to TRBJ2-2; a possible D gene is TRBD2 (7 bases). CDR3 length: 15 amino acids. The V gene lost 0 bases and the J gene lost 6 bases, with 12 bases spanning the gap. The germline V gene encodes CDR1 SGDLS and CDR2 YYNGEE. DNA of the CDR3: TGTGCCAGCAGCGTAGCGGGGGGCAGACCCGGGGAGCTGTTTTTT. It translates to CASSVAGGRPGELFF. The entire variable domain, with the rest obtained from reference TRBV9 and TRBJ2-2, is as follows: DSGVTQTPKHLITATGQRVTLRCSPRSGDLSVYWYQQSLDQGLQFLIQYYNGEERAKGNILERFSAQQFPDLHSELNLSSLELGDSALYFCASSVAGGRPGELFFGEGSRLTVL.

The chain joins TRBV18 to TRBJ1-1; TRBD1 might be the D (5 bases). V lost 6 bases and J lost 1, with 12 bases in between. Germline V gene sequence: CDR1 KGHSH, CDR2 LQKENI. There are 14 residues in the CDR3. CDR3 loop: CASSAGLRNTEAFF. The DNA of the CDR3 is TGTGCCAGCTCCGCGGGACTCAGGAACACTGAAGCTTTCTTT. The complete variable domain, with remaining parts taken from reference TRBV18 and TRBJ1-1, reads NAGVMQNPRHLVRRRGQEARLRCSPMKGHSHVYWYRQLPEEGLKFMVYLQKENIIDESGMPKERFSAEFPKEGPSILRIQQVVRGDSAAYFCASSAGLRNTEAFFGQGTRLTVV.

The rearrangement joins TRBV7-9 to TRBJ1-3, with a tentative D call TRBD1 (6 bases). The CDR3 sequence is 14 residues long. Germline lookup yields CDR1 SEHNR and CDR2 FQNEAQ (reference sequence). V shed 5 bases and J shed 5 bases, with 13 bases lying between them. The CDR3 sequence: CASSPTGMRNTIYF. The CDR3, as DNA: TGTGCCAGCAGCCCTACAGGGATGAGAAACACCATATATTTT.

This chain links TRBV9 with TRBJ1-2; 8 nucleotides agree with TRBD1. Germline V gives CDR1 SGDLS, CDR2 YYNGEE. This CDR3 has 15 residues. With 4 bases clipped from V and 5 bases from J, the junction kept 10 bases outside the gene matches. As DNA, the CDR3 is TGTGCCAGCAGCCCAGGGGACAGGTCGAATTATGGCTACACCTTC. Translating it yields CASSPGDRSNYGYTF.

V is TRBV10-3 and J is TRBJ2-1, with a tentative D call TRBD2 (5 bases). V lost 6 bases to trimming and J lost 1 base, with 7 bases between them. Germline CDR1 is ENHRY and CDR2 is SYGVKD. The CDR3 extends over 13 amino acids. In nucleotides, the CDR3 is TGTGCCATCAGCGGGGAGTCCTACAATGAGCAGTTCTTC. It translates to CAISGESYNEQFF.

The rearrangement uses TRBV28 and TRBJ1-1; D gene uncertain. The CDR3 runs 13 residues. CDR1 and CDR2 from the germline V gene are MDHEN and SYDVKM. V was clipped by 4 bases and J by 6 bases, with 12 bases between them. The CDR3 sequence: CASSSVLGAEAFF. CDR3 sequence (DNA): TGTGCCAGCAGTTCTGTTTTAGGAGCTGAAGCTTTCTTT. The full variable domain, with the rest looked up from reference TRBV28 and TRBJ1-1, is DVKVTQSSRYLVKRTGEKVFLECVQDMDHENMFWYRQDPGLGLRLIYFSYDVKMKEKGDIPEGYSVSREKKERFSLILESASTNQTSMYLCASSSVLGAEAFFGQGTRLTVV.

The V and J genes are TRBV18 and TRBJ2-1; D might be TRBD1 (8 bases). The CDR3 extends over 16 amino acids. From germline, CDR1 is KGHSH and CDR2 LQKENI. Trimming took off 4 bases at V and 5 bases at J, with 18 bases between the two ends. CDR3 in amino acids: CASSRGGQGANNEQFF. The CDR3 DNA reads as TGTGCCAGCTCACGGGGAGGGCAGGGGGCCAACAATGAGCAGTTCTTC.

The V call is TRBV2, the J call TRBJ1-1, with a tentative D call TRBD1 (5 bases). V lost 6 bases and J 6 bases, leaving 14 bases between the germline ends. Germline V CDR1 and CDR2: SNHLY, FYNNEI. The CDR3 is made up of 13 amino acids. The CDR3 DNA reads TGTGCCAGCAGATTATCTGGACAAGCTGAAGCTTTCTTT. Protein product: CASRLSGQAEAFF.

V is TRBV6-5 and J is TRBJ2-7; no clear D. CDR3 length equals 11 residues. Germline lookup yields CDR1 MNHEY and CDR2 SVGAGI. V was shortened by 4 bases and J by 7 bases, with 8 bases between the two germline ends. CDR3 sequence (DNA): TGTGCCAGCAGTTCCTACAGTGAGCAGTACTTC. It is translated as CASSSYSEQYF.

This clone has a single count. This chain uses TRBV5-4 with TRBJ2-7; 9 bases are a match to TRBD1. CDR1 is SGHNT and CDR2 is YYREEE in the germline V gene (reference sequence). The CDR3 covers 14 residues. V lost 3 bases and J lost 5; bases outside the gene matches: 6. The CDR3 DNA is TGTGCCAGCAGCTCCCCCGGGACAGGGAACGAGCAGTACTTC. Amino acids: CASSSPGTGNEQYF.

The J gene is TRBJ2-7, the V gene TRBV4-2; possible D gene TRBD2, 6 bases. V was cut by 4 bases and J by 3 bases, with 13 bases left in between. This CDR3 has 14 residues. Germline V gives CDR1 LGHNA, CDR2 YNFKEQ. CDR3 sequence reads: CASSPEDGGYEQYF. In DNA, the CDR3 is TGTGCCAGCAGCCCTGAGGACGGGGGCTACGAGCAGTACTTC.

The chain joins TRBV4-2 to TRBJ1-1, with TRBD1 identical over 8 bases. Losses at the gene ends were 3 bases for V and 11 bases for J; bases not matched to a gene: 8. In germline, CDR1 is LGHNA, CDR2 YNFKEQ. This CDR3 contains 13 residues. CDR3 protein: CASSQADRAIAFF. The CDR3 coding sequence is TGTGCCAGCAGCCAGGCGGACAGGGCGATTGCTTTCTTT.

The chain couples TRBV5-6 to TRBJ2-7, with D maybe TRBD2 (6 bases). CDR1 is SGHDT, CDR2 YYEEEE, per germline. The CDR3 loop spans 14 amino acids. Trimming shortened V by 8 bases and J by 4 bases, and 19 bases separated the two germline ends. CDR3 amino acids: CASSLAGSVYEQYF. CDR3 coding DNA: TGTGCCAGTTCACTTGCGGGGTCCGTGTACGAGCAGTACTTC. Full variable domain (outside the CDR3, taken from reference TRBV5-6 and TRBJ2-7): DAGVTQSPTHLIKTRGQQVTLRCSPKSGHDTVSWYQQALGQGPQFIFQYYEEEERQRGNFPDRFSGHQFPNYSSELNVNALLLGDSALYLCASSLAGSVYEQYFGPGTRLTVT.

This sequence joins TRBV29-1 and TRBJ2-1, with 8 bases matching TRBD2. The V gene's germline CDR1 is SQVTM and CDR2 ANQGSEA. CDR3 length: 17 residues. J was trimmed by 5 bases and V by 0 bases; bases with no gene match: 12. Written as DNA, the CDR3 is TGCAGCGTTGAAGATCGGAGGCCTAGCGGGCTGAACAATGAGCAGTTCTTC. Its translation: CSVEDRRPSGLNNEQFF.

V usage is TRBV2 and J usage is TRBJ2-1, with 16 positions matching TRBD2. The CDR3 spans 20 residues. V lost 6 bases and J lost 0; bases outside the gene matches: 11. Germline-derived CDR1 and CDR2 are SNHLY and FYNNEI. CDR3: CASSPTPGLAGGLSYNEQFF. The CDR3 DNA sequence: TGTGCCAGCAGCCCCACACCGGGACTAGCGGGGGGGCTCTCCTACAATGAGCAGTTCTTC.

The chain joins TRBV30 to TRBJ1-1; D unresolved. Trimming shortened V by 3 bases and J by 2 bases, and 13 bases separated the two germline ends. The CDR3 has 14 residues. The germline gives CDR1 GTSNPN, CDR2 SVGIG (reference sequence). The CDR3 DNA follows: TGTGCCTGGAGAAGGTACGGTTTAAACACTGAAGCTTTCTTT. Amino acids: CAWRRYGLNTEAFF.

J is TRBJ2-5 and V is TRBV10-3, with 7 bases matching TRBD1. Per the germline V gene, CDR1 is ENHRY and CDR2 is SYGVKD. The CDR3 contains 15 residues. V gave up 3 bases and J gave up 4 bases; unmatched junction bases: 8. The CDR3 DNA sequence: TGTGCCATCAGTGACCAGACAGGGCGCCGAGAGACCCAGTACTTC. Amino acids: CAISDQTGRRETQYF.

This clone is medium-sized. V and J are TRBV27 and TRBJ2-7, with TRBD1 matching over 9 bases. Germline V lookup: CDR1 MNHEY, CDR2 SMNVEV (reference sequence). The length of the CDR3 is 15 residues. Trimming removed 5 bases from V and 3 bases from J; junction bases left unmatched: 8. CDR3 in DNA: TGTGCCAGCAGTCCTGGACAGGGGACCAGCTACGAGCAGTACTTC. As protein: CASSPGQGTSYEQYF.

This clone has only one observation. The V and J genes are TRBV7-2 and TRBJ1-2, with no clear D. V lost 1 base and J 7 bases, leaving 13 bases between the germline ends. CDR1 SGHTA and CDR2 FQGNSA come from the germline V gene. This CDR3 has 14 amino acids. CDR3: CASSLGGGNLGYTF. CDR3 DNA: TGTGCCAGCAGCTTAGGAGGAGGCAATCTTGGCTACACCTTC.

This clone showed up just a few times. The rearrangement links TRBV7-9 to TRBJ2-2; the D is unclear. CDR3 length: 14 amino acids. Looked up from germline, CDR1 is SEHNR and CDR2 is FQNEAQ (reference sequence). Deletions cut 0 bases from V and 3 bases from J, with 5 bases between. In nucleotides, the CDR3 is TGTGCCAGCAGCTTAGCTGTTGACACCGGGGAGCTGTTTTTT. Protein product: CASSLAVDTGELFF. The full variable domain, in which reference TRBV7-9 and TRBJ2-2 provide the parts outside the CDR3, is DTGVSQNPRHKITKRGQNVTFRCDPISEHNRLYWYRQTLGQGPEFLTYFQNEAQLEKSRLLSDRFSAERPKGSFSTLEIQRTEQGDSAMYLCASSLAVDTGELFFGEGSRLTVL.

For the CDR3, the DNA is TGTGCCAGCAGCTTAGTAGGGGGTGGGGGGCGTAAAGAGACCCAGTACTTC. It translates to CASSLVGGGGRKETQYF. The rearrangement joins TRBV7-2 to TRBJ2-5, with D tentatively TRBD1 or TRBD2 (6 bases each). The V end lost 1 base, the J end lost 3 bases, and 18 bases lay between the germline ends. The CDR3 is made up of 17 amino acids. From germline, CDR1 is SGHTA and CDR2 FQGNSA.

The gene calls are TRBV5-8 and TRBJ2-7, with 11 bases aligning to TRBD1. CDR1 is SGHTS and CDR2 is YDEGEE in the germline V gene. J gave up 6 bases and V 4 bases, and 12 bases lay outside the gene matches. The CDR3 is made up of 16 amino acids. In DNA, the CDR3 is TGTGCCAGCAGCGACCGGGACAGGGGGTGGAGGGGCGAGCAGTACTTC. This codes for CASSDRDRGWRGEQYF. Complete variable domain (other parts from reference TRBV5-8 and TRBJ2-7): EAGVTQSPTHLIKTRGQQATLRCSPISGHTSVYWYQQALGLGLQFLLWYDEGEERNRGNFPPRFSGRQFPNYSSELNVNALELEDSALYLCASSDRDRGWRGEQYFGPGTRLTVT.

The gene calls are TRBV19 and TRBJ1-5; no clear D gene. The CDR3 runs to 15 residues. Trimming removed 3 bases from V and 7 bases from J, with 16 bases in between. CDR1 and CDR2 from the germline V gene are LNHDA and SQIVND (reference sequence). The CDR3 is CASSIGRVGRQPQHF. The CDR3 DNA is TGTGCCAGTAGTATTGGGAGGGTGGGAAGGCAGCCCCAGCATTTT.

This rearrangement joins TRBV29-1 to TRBJ2-2; 7 nucleotides match TRBD2. V was clipped by 5 bases and J by 6 bases; unmatched bases: 3. Germline loops: CDR1 SQVTM, CDR2 ANQGSEA. This CDR3 comprises 12 residues. As DNA, the CDR3 is TGCAGCGTTCGAGCGGGGCCCGGGGAGCTGTTTTTT. Its translation: CSVRAGPGELFF.

The chain combines TRBV5-5 with TRBJ1-2; D is ambiguous. Between the trimmed V and J ends, which lost 0 bases and 4 bases, there was a span of 4 bases. The CDR3 is 12 residues long. Germline V lookup: CDR1 SGHKS, CDR2 YYEKEE (reference sequence). CDR3 amino acids: CASSLAVYGYTF. The CDR3 DNA is TGTGCCAGCAGCTTGGCCGTCTATGGCTACACCTTC.

The CDR3 spells CASSSAGTGGHEQYF. CDR3 in DNA: TGTGCCAGCAGCTCCGCCGGGACAGGGGGACACGAGCAGTACTTC. The chain uses TRBV7-8 and TRBJ2-7; 11 bases map to TRBD1. From germline, CDR1 is SGHVS and CDR2 FQNEAQ. Trimming at V came to 4 bases and at J to 5 bases, leaving 7 bases not matched to a gene. This CDR3 has 15 amino acids.

The chain carries TRBV2 and TRBJ2-7; perhaps TRBD2 as D (5 bases). The CDR3 contains 14 residues. Germline CDR1 reads SNHLY; CDR2 reads FYNNEI. V dropped 9 bases and J dropped 0 bases, with 15 bases sitting between them. This CDR3 reads CASGAGSLSYEQYF. The CDR3 nucleotides are TGTGCCAGTGGTGCGGGCTCCCTCTCCTACGAGCAGTACTTC.